These 18 T cell receptor beta chains share one sample of origin, sequenced in a study of shared clonotypes between healthy human individuals. The assay was immunoSEQ multiplex PCR, and TCRdb's table has in-frame clones only and misses some. The sample has around 940,000 clones; 76% are singletons. The sequencing input was memory CD4+ T cells sorted from blood. Subset of the sample: CD45RA-negative fraction. The source of these receptors is a man between 18 and 35 years old in good health.

The chain has TRBV30 and TRBJ1-1, with a weak D call TRBD1 (6 bases). This CDR3 region has 17 residues. The germline CDR1 and CDR2 sequences are GTSNPN and SVGIG (reference sequence). Trimming stripped 3 bases from V and 4 bases from J, with 24 bases between. CDR3 DNA: TGTGCCTGGAGGAATACAGGGCCCCAGGGTTTCGGCACTGAAGCTTTCTTT. Its translation is CAWRNTGPQGFGTEAFF.

The chain couples TRBV6-1 to TRBJ1-4; a weak D match, TRBD1 (5 bases). The germline gives CDR1 MNHNS, CDR2 SASEGT. With 4 bases removed from V and 3 bases from J, the gap between germline ends came to 12 bases. The CDR3 contains 15 residues. CDR3 coding DNA: TGTGCCAGCAGTGTGCGAGGGGTAGCTAATGAAAAACTGTTTTTT. Translation gives CASSVRGVANEKLFF.

This clone came up a few times. Other nucleotide sequences from this sample produce the same CDR3. The chain uses TRBV6-1 and TRBJ1-6; 9 bases match TRBD1. Germline assignment: CDR1 MNHNS and CDR2 SASEGT. The CDR3 is made up of 14 amino acids. Trimming took 6 bases from V and 10 from J; bases not matched to a gene: 7. Written as DNA, the CDR3 is TGTGCCAGCAGGGGACAGGGAAGAGACTCACCCCTCCACTTT. Its translation is CASRGQGRDSPLHF.

This clone was found a few times. This rearrangement joins TRBV6-6 to TRBJ1-1; no clear D. Trimming cost V 6 bases and J 0 bases, with 5 bases left between them. From germline, CDR1 is MNHNY and CDR2 SVGAGI (reference sequence). This CDR3 is 12 amino acids long. The CDR3 loop reads CASSGLNTEAFF. DNA of the CDR3: TGTGCCAGCAGCGGATTGAACACTGAAGCTTTCTTT.

This rearrangement joins TRBV2 to TRBJ2-3; D gene uncertain. Germline CDR1 SNHLY, CDR2 FYNNEI. V shed 5 bases and J shed 3 bases, with 9 bases lying between them. The CDR3 consists of 13 residues. CDR3 in DNA: TGTGCCAGCAGTCCCCAGAAAACAGATACGCAGTATTTT. Amino acid sequence: CASSPQKTDTQYF.

This chain links TRBV7-2 with TRBJ2-7, with 11 bases lining up with TRBD2. V dropped 5 bases and J dropped 3; count of bases not matched to a gene: 6. The CDR3 contains 15 residues. From germline, CDR1 is SGHTA and CDR2 FQGNSA. CDR3 nucleotide sequence: TGTGCCAGCAGCAAGGGGACTAGCGGAGTCTACGAGCAGTACTTC. It specifies CASSKGTSGVYEQYF.

The V gene is TRBV19, the J gene TRBJ1-2, with TRBD1 as a possible D gene (5 bases). The CDR3 extends over 14 amino acids. CDR1 is LNHDA, CDR2 SQIVND, per germline (reference sequence). Deletions cut 4 bases from V and 8 bases from J, with 17 bases between. The chain's CDR3 is CASSTVGTGRGYTF. CDR3 DNA sequence: TGTGCCAGTAGTACGGTGGGCACAGGCCGGGGCTACACCTTC.

This clone was recorded only once. The chain employs TRBV5-4 and TRBJ2-2; TRBD1 might be the D (5 bases). The germline CDR1 and CDR2 sequences are SGHNT and YYREEE (reference sequence). The V end lost 3 bases, the J end lost 5 bases, and 8 bases lay between the germline ends. This CDR3 is 13 amino acids long. In nucleotides, the CDR3 is TGTGCCAGCAGCTCAAGACAGACCGGGGAGCTGTTTTTT. Amino acids: CASSSRQTGELFF.

This sequence joins TRBV19 and TRBJ1-6; 7 bases map to TRBD1. CDR1 and CDR2 from the germline V gene are LNHDA and SQIVND (reference sequence). Trimming at V came to 5 bases and at J to 6 bases, leaving 1 base not matched to a gene. CDR3 length equals 13 residues. CDR3 DNA sequence: TGTGCCAGTAGTGGGGACAGTAATTCACCCCTCCACTTT. It codes for CASSGDSNSPLHF.

CDR3 nucleotide sequence: TGTGCCAGCAGCTTATTCCCAGGGACTGGGGCCAACGTCCTGACTTTC. This translates into CASSLFPGTGANVLTF. The chain employs TRBV7-3 and TRBJ2-6; D perhaps matches TRBD1 (5 bases). Germline CDR1 is SGHTA and CDR2 is FQGTGA. Trimming removed 2 bases at V and 2 bases at J, with 10 bases between. This CDR3 region has 16 residues. Looking up the rest from reference TRBV7-3 and TRBJ2-6 gives the full variable domain: GAGVSQTPSNKVTEKGKYVELRCDPISGHTALYWYRQSLGQGPEFLIYFQGTGAADDSGLPNDRFFAVRPEGSVSTLKIQRTERGDSAVYLCASSLFPGTGANVLTFGAGSRLTVL.

This chain uses TRBV11-2 with TRBJ2-7; TRBD1 matches 10 bases. Germline V CDR1 and CDR2: SGHAT, FQNNGV. The CDR3 runs 14 residues. V lost 5 bases and J lost 7; bases outside the gene matches: 8. The CDR3 sequence is CASSLDRGLGEQYF. The CDR3 bases are TGTGCCAGCAGCCTTGACAGGGGGCTGGGAGAGCAGTACTTC.

This clone was recorded only once. The chain employs TRBV11-2 and TRBJ1-4, with D hard to call. CDR1 SGHAT and CDR2 FQNNGV come from the germline V gene. The CDR3 extends over 16 amino acids. V was clipped by 3 bases and J by 5 bases, with 16 bases between them. This CDR3 reads CASSLGPGGNNEKLFF. Written as DNA, the CDR3 is TGTGCCAGCAGCTTGGGTCCCGGCGGAAACAATGAAAAACTGTTTTTT.

The J gene is TRBJ2-2, the V gene TRBV5-4; D remains ambiguous. Trimming left V 0 bases short and J 5 bases short, with 11 bases between. Per the germline V gene, CDR1 is SGHNT and CDR2 is YYREEE (reference sequence). The CDR3 covers 15 residues. The CDR3 is CASSLAKGSTGELFF. CDR3 nucleotide sequence: TGTGCCAGCAGCTTGGCTAAGGGATCGACCGGGGAGCTGTTTTTT. The variable domain in full, with the rest retrieved from reference TRBV5-4 and TRBJ2-2, is ETGVTQSPTHLIKTRGQQVTLRCSSQSGHNTVSWYQQALGQGPQFIFQYYREEENGRGNFPPRFSGLQFPNYSSELNVNALELDDSALYLCASSLAKGSTGELFFGEGSRLTVL.

The V and J genes are TRBV7-9 and TRBJ1-3; possibly TRBD1 for D (6 bases). The V and J ends lost 5 bases and 0 bases respectively, with 11 bases between them. The length of the CDR3 is 15 residues. Germline CDR1 and CDR2: SEHNR and FQNEAQ (reference sequence). Written as DNA, the CDR3 is TGTGCCAGCAGCCGTTTAGGGGGCTCTGGAAACACCATATATTTT. Protein sequence: CASSRLGGSGNTIYF. Variable domain in full (rest from reference TRBV7-9 and TRBJ1-3): DTGVSQNPRHKITKRGQNVTFRCDPISEHNRLYWYRQTLGQGPEFLTYFQNEAQLEKSRLLSDRFSAERPKGSFSTLEIQRTEQGDSAMYLCASSRLGGSGNTIYFGEGSWLTVV.

The chain uses TRBV5-1 and TRBJ1-3, with D unresolved. Germline assignment: CDR1 SGHRS and CDR2 YFSETQ. The CDR3 contains 15 residues. V was shortened by 0 bases and J by 0 bases, with 7 bases between the two germline ends. The DNA of the CDR3 is TGCGCCAGCAGCTTGGAGGGTCACTCTGGAAACACCATATATTTT. This codes for CASSLEGHSGNTIYF.

The chain links TRBV5-6 to TRBJ2-7; 7 bases match TRBD2. V was pared by 3 bases and J by 7 bases, with 16 bases of the junction left unmatched. The CDR3 is 16 residues long. Per the germline V gene, CDR1 is SGHDT and CDR2 is YYEEEE. CDR3 sequence reads: CASSWGPSGIAGEQYF. As DNA, the CDR3 is TGTGCCAGCAGCTGGGGTCCGAGCGGGATCGCTGGAGAGCAGTACTTC.

This clone was seen more than once but under ten times. The chain combines TRBV6-5 with TRBJ2-7; no firm D call. Trimming stripped 8 bases from V and 5 bases from J, with 10 bases between. The germline CDR1 and CDR2 sequences are MNHEY and SVGAGI. This CDR3 has 11 residues. DNA of the CDR3: TGTGCCAGCGAAGGGTTCAACGAGCAGTACTTC. Translation gives CASEGFNEQYF.

This clone was seen a handful of times. V is TRBV6-5 and J is TRBJ1-5; no reliable D call. This CDR3 is 14 amino acids long. The V gene's germline CDR1 is MNHEY and CDR2 SVGAGI. With 5 bases removed from V and 5 bases from J, the gap between germline ends came to 13 bases. CDR3 nucleotide sequence: TGTGCCAGCAGTATCCGGGCCGCGGATCAGCCCCAGCATTTT. Translation: CASSIRAADQPQHF.